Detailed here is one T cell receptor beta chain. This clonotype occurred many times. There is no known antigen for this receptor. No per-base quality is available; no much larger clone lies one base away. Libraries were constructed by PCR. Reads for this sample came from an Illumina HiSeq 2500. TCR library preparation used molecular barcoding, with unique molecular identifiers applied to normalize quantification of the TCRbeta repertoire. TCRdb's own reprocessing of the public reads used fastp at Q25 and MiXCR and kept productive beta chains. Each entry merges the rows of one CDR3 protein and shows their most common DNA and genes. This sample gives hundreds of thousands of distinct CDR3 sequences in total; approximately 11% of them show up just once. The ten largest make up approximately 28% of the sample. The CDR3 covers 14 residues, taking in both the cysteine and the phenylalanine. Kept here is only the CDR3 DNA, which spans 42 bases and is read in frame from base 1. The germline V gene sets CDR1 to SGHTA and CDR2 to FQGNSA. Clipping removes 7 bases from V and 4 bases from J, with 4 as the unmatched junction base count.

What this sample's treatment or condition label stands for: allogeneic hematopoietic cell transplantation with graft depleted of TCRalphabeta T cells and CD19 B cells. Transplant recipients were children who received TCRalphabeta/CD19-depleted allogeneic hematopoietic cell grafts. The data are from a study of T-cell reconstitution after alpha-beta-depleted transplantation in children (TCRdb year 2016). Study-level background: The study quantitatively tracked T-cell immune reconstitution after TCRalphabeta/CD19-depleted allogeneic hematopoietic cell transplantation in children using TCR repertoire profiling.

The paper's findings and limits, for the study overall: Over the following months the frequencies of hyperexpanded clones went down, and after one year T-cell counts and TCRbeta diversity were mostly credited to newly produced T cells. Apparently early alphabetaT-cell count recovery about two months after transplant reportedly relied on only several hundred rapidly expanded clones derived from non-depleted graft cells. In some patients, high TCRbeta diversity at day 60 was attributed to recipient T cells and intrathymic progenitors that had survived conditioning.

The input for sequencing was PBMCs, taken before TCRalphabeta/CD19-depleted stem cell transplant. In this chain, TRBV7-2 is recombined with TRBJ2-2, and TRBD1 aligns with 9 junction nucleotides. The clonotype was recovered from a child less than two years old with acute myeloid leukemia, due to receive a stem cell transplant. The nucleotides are TGTGCCAGCACAACAGGGGGCGCCACCGGGGAGCTGTTTTTT. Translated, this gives CASTTGGATGELFF.